The sequence of this T cell receptor beta chain was determined in a study of cytomegalovirus exposure and HLA in healthy donors (dated by TCRdb to about 2017). General notes on the study: According to an earlier analysis of several hundred of the donors, about 170 million T cells yielded 90 million to 140 million unique TCR beta sequences and 250 to 350 Gb of sequence data. About 330 gigabases of sequencing data and 75 million to 85 million unique TCR sequences made up an early release that covered 500 to 700 HLA-typed donors. Among the approximately 400 genotyped donors, 75% to 90% belonged to the genetic ancestry cluster associated with self-reported Caucasian donors. The study was designed to test whether signatures of past pathogen exposure could be identified by cataloging public T cell receptors. Using immunosequencing, the study profiled T cell repertoires from around 680 subjects and related those repertoires to cytomegalovirus serostatus. Besides the first cohort of 500 to 700 subjects, a separate validation cohort made up of 120 different subjects was used. To predict cytomegalovirus infection status, the study brought together high-throughput TCR immunosequencing, statistical association of individual TCRs with disease status, and machine learning. To study patterns of TCR occurrence, a later analysis re-analyzed previously published TCR beta repertoires from around 670 donors and added high-resolution HLA genotyping. The later analysis used no new phenotypic data to find candidate immune exposures, relying instead on TCR beta sequences and their occurrence across donors. To decide whether each TCR beta V gene segment behaved as functional or pseudogenic, an earlier analysis of some 580 of the donors relied on high-throughput TCR beta sequencing. Donor age, sex, ethnicity and CMV serostatus were collected together with the repertoire data. Genome-wide SNP genotypes for about 55% of the roughly 670 donors were used in a later genetic analysis, which treated that subset as a discovery cohort. Every repertoire in the discovery cohort had been generated on one and the same sequencing platform. Both class I and class II loci were covered by HLA typing, at four-digit resolution. Typing coverage varied by locus: about 620-640 donors for A, B, C, DRB1 and DQB1; under 550 for DQA1; about 590 for DPA1; under 490 for DPB1. Because of strong linkage in the cohort, five DR-DQ haplotypes were treated as single units for association and clustering. Across some 400 genotyped donors of the cohort, an average of roughly 200,000 unique TCR beta nucleotide sequences per donor were sequenced, and 15% to 20% of those sequences were non-productive.

Study-wide findings and limitations: Cytomegalovirus status was reported to be diagnosed by the classifier with high specificity and sensitivity in both the original and validation cohorts. Correlated functional status among segregating V segments might reflect linkage disequilibrium, but an unknown experimental factor could not be ruled out. Because HLA typing was missing for some donors at each locus, association tests included only the typed subset. The study gave a list of about 170 TCR beta chains associated with cytomegalovirus. In a later analysis, the rate of TCR association differed among HLA loci, with DRB1 alleles having the most associated TCRs and HLA-C alleles having the fewest. A later analysis reported that several top co-occurrence clusters appeared linked to parvovirus B19, influenza, CMV and Epstein-Barr virus. Most TCR sequences were observed very rarely across donors, whereas some public TCRs were present in many individuals. Three of the identified cytomegalovirus-associated TCR beta chains were confirmed in vitro to be specific for cytomegalovirus antigens. The only immune exposure information available for the cohort was CMV serostatus. Only TCR beta chains were sequenced in this cohort, and the absence of alpha or paired-chain data limited detectable features. It was suggested by the authors that the approach could potentially be generalized to other disease states and immunological phenotypes. Sequencing depth was assumed to be roughly uniform across donors in the presence/absence analyses, though that assumption may not hold. A further reported finding was that TCR beta sequences accurately predicted the HLA-A and HLA-B alleles for most subjects in the first cohort. According to a later genetic analysis, donors in an Asian-associated ancestry cluster had fewer N-insertions in productive TCRs than the approximately 670-donor mean. In an earlier analysis of approximately 590 of the donors, most TCR beta V segments were observed in productive rearrangements about 87% or about 30% of the time, broadly matching IMGT annotations. In a later analysis, HLA-associated TCR beta chains were found to be more clonally expanded and to have lower generation probabilities than equally common non-associated chains. In a later genetic analysis, a missense DCLRE1C variant was associated with V-gene and J-gene trimming of TCR beta chains, and the association was replicated in an independent cohort. Most CMV-associated TCR beta chains appeared to be HLA-restricted in a later analysis, and the HLA associations seemed to be driven largely by CMV exposure. A cluster of highly shared sequence variants was judged likely to be a technical artifact of the sequencing pipeline. Assigning TCR associations to individual alleles was difficult when HLA alleles, especially DR and DQ, strongly co-occurred. About 17 rarely observed V segments, including chromosome 9 orphons, were excluded from the earlier analysis of several hundred of the donors because counts were too low. A later analysis associated 16,951 TCR beta sequences with specific HLA alleles at a false discovery rate of 0.05.

In total, just over 650 healthy bone marrow donors made up the cohort. Cohort members were all nominally healthy when sampled, although unrecorded immune exposures were likely present. The donor tested CMV seropositive and was one of the 289 seropositive cohort members. Each donor provided a peripheral blood sample, and peripheral blood mononuclear cells were used for TCR beta sequencing. Genomic DNA extraction from the blood cell samples was performed with the Qiagen DNeasy Blood Extraction Kit. Receptor libraries were prepared by the immunoSEQ multiplex PCR assay. For the multiplex PCR, a mixture combining 60 forward primers for TCR Vbeta segments and 13 reverse primers for TCR Jbeta segments was used. Amplification of the CDR3 region of rearranged TCR beta genes was performed with a multiplex PCR assay on genomic DNA. The Illumina HiSeq System was used to sequence the amplified TCR beta libraries as 87-base-pair reads. As for the original processing: Across the 700 or so repertoires, a later analysis counted tens of millions of unique TCR beta chains, some 11 million of which were shared by at least two donors. Raw reads were error-corrected and collapsed into unique sequences by a nearest-neighbor algorithm in which closely related sequences were merged to remove PCR and sequencing errors. To assign V, D and J gene segments, CDR3 sequences were aligned to IMGT reference sequences. Each retained sequence needed at least a six-nucleotide match to both a V gene segment and a J gene segment. Rearrangements were classified as productive when the CDR3 lacked stop codons and remained in frame with V and J, and all other rearrangements were classified as non-productive. Following IMGT convention, CDR3 was defined as the stretch from the second conserved V-encoded cysteine to the conserved J-encoded phenylalanine. In an earlier analysis of some 550 of the donors, sequences lacking an unambiguous match to a single V gene segment were excluded. An earlier analysis of around 600 of the donors classified V segments as functional when productive rearrangements were above 56.7% and as segregating when the standard deviation between donors was above 5%. A statistical classification framework was developed to diagnose cytomegalovirus status using the catalog of TCR beta chain sequences. In a later analysis, V and J genes were assigned by comparing TCR nucleotide sequences against IMGT/GENE-DB human TR gene sequences. Using the TCRdist pipeline, a later analysis assigned CDR3 sequences along with most-parsimonious VDJ recombination scenarios. A later analysis defined each TCR beta chain by its CDR3 amino acid sequence plus V-gene family, and excluded reads lacking a unique V-gene family. To address suspected cross-contamination and a sequencing artifact, a later analysis removed some 620 highly shared, low-generation-probability nucleotide sequences. A later analysis calculated a clonal expansion index for each public chain from normalized within-repertoire ranks of inferred template counts. Generation probabilities in a later analysis came from a VDJ recombination model fitted to out-of-frame rearrangements, and those results were checked against IGoR. In a later analysis, hypergeometric tests were used to score TCR-TCR, TCR-HLA and TCR-CMV co-occurrence, with a repertoire-size bias correction applied to TCR pairs. A later analysis estimated false discovery rates by permuting HLA or CMV assignments 20 times. A later analysis grouped co-occurring TCRs with DBSCAN, adding TCRdist sequence similarity when clustering within HLA-allele-positive subsets. Co-occurrence clustering excluded repertoires with fewer than 30,000 or more than 120,000 public chains, plus five with anomalous nucleotide sharing. The table was pulled from immuneACCESS by TCRdb, which kept in-frame rearrangements only. Such tables lose some clones; where checked, under half of the loss comes from unresolved V genes, and the rest has no known cause. V and J calls and clone size are copied from that table; D and trimming were computed from the DNA. The sample yields approximately 79,000 clones; 78% were counted once. The ten top clones hold less than 6% of the sample.

This clone was counted a few times. Its antigen remains undetermined. No qualities accompany the bases; no much larger clone lies one base away. This receptor was obtained from a male donor in good health and CMV-seropositive. The sample consisted of PBMCs.

The CDR3 reads as follows: CASSLERGYEQYF. Read as DNA, the sequence is TGTGCCAGCAGCTTAGAGCGGGGCTACGAGCAGTACTTC. Recombination joined TRBV11-2 with TRBJ2-7; the D segment could be TRBD2, given 6 matching bases. The V end loses 0 bases and the J end loses 3 bases, and a stretch of 6 bases separates them. The CDR3, from cysteine to phenylalanine, totals 13 residues. The entry retains the CDR3 DNA only, 39 bases that are in frame from base 1. For CDR1 and CDR2, the germline V gene lists SGHAT and FQNNGV.